The 13 T cell receptor beta chains given below trace back to one sample, sequenced in a study of T cell changes during pregnancy in multiple sclerosis. Sequencing used immunoSEQ multiplex PCR; TCRdb keeps in-frame clones, though not all of them. Among about 85,000 clones listed, approximately 90% were seen once. The sequenced sample was peripheral blood, obtained in the first trimester of pregnancy. The receptors originated from a female donor with multiple sclerosis, enrolled in a pregnancy study.

J is TRBJ1-2 and V is TRBV19; D unresolved. The CDR3 is 17 residues long. V lost 3 bases, J lost 6 bases, and 23 bases lay in between. The germline V gene has CDR1 LNHDA and CDR2 SQIVND (reference sequence). The CDR3: CASSIGLELIKPDGYTF. DNA of the CDR3: TGTGCCAGTAGTATCGGGTTGGAGCTTATCAAGCCCGATGGCTACACCTTC.

This clone was picked up one time. The chain uses TRBV27 and TRBJ1-5; D might be TRBD1 (5 bases). The CDR3 loop spans 15 amino acids. Germline lookup yields CDR1 MNHEY and CDR2 SMNVEV (reference sequence). V was clipped by 5 bases and J by 4 bases, with 15 bases between them. CDR3 sequence reads: CASSPLWGTNQPQHF. The DNA for the CDR3 is TGTGCCAGCAGTCCTTTGTGGGGGACTAATCAGCCCCAGCATTTT.

The chain carries TRBV5-3 and TRBJ1-3; no clear D. TRBV5-3 is sorted into the ORF group, with uncertain function. This CDR3 has 13 residues. V lost 0 bases and J 4 bases, leaving 5 bases between the germline ends. CDR3 sequence (DNA): TGTGCCAGAAGCTTGGCTAGAGGAAACACCATATATTTT. This gives the protein CARSLARGNTIYF.

The V and J genes are TRBV7-7 and TRBJ2-7; 7 bases agree with TRBD2. The germline CDR1 and CDR2 sequences are SSHAT and FNYEAQ (reference sequence). This CDR3 spans 11 amino acids. The CDR3 here is CAVAGENEQYF. CDR3 in DNA: TGTGCGGTTGCGGGAGAAAACGAGCAGTACTTC.

The chain uses TRBV19 and TRBJ2-1; 11 bases are shared with TRBD2. V shed 6 bases, J shed 8 bases, and the junction held 6 bases outside the gene matches. There are 14 residues in the CDR3. Germline assignment: CDR1 LNHDA and CDR2 SQIVND (reference sequence). CDR3 in DNA: TGTGCCAGTAGGAATAGCGGGGGGGTCGATGAGCAGTTCTTC. This sequence encodes CASRNSGGVDEQFF.

The chain links TRBV6-1 to TRBJ2-1; TRBD2 aligns across 7 bases. After removal of 5 bases from V and 4 bases from J, the junction contained 8 bases not matched to a gene. There are 15 residues in the CDR3. CDR1 is MNHNS, CDR2 SASEGT, per germline. The CDR3 DNA reads as TGTGCCAGCAGTTTAAGACTAGCAGAATACAATGAGCAGTTCTTC. Amino acids: CASSLRLAEYNEQFF.

The CDR3 coding sequence is TGTGCCTGGAGTTCCGACCAGGGACACCTGATAAACACCGGGGAGCTGTTTTTT. Translated: CAWSSDQGHLINTGELFF. V and J are TRBV30 and TRBJ2-2, with a possible D match to TRBD1 (6 bases). Trimming removed 2 bases from V and 2 bases from J, with 21 bases in between. Per germline, CDR1 GTSNPN and CDR2 SVGIG (reference sequence). The CDR3 has 18 residues.

The chain has TRBV30 and TRBJ2-3, with TRBD2 matching over 8 bases. V lost 4 bases, J lost 6 bases, and 21 bases stayed unmatched. The CDR3 extends over 18 amino acids. CDR1 is GTSNPN, CDR2 SVGIG, per germline (reference sequence). The CDR3 here is CAWTPGTTGLVRSDTQYF. CDR3 nucleotides: TGTGCCTGGACCCCCGGGACAACGGGACTAGTGAGATCCGATACGCAGTATTTT.

The chain carries TRBV19 and TRBJ2-7; 7 bases are shared with TRBD1. Germline CDR1 and CDR2: LNHDA and SQIVND (reference sequence). This CDR3 spans 14 amino acids. Trimming took 7 bases from V and 0 from J; bases not matched to a gene: 6. CDR3 coding DNA: TGTGCCAGTACCGGACAGGCGAGCTCCTACGAGCAGTACTTC. Residues: CASTGQASSYEQYF.

The CDR3 coding sequence is TGTGCCAGTGCGACATTCTCCTACAATGAGCAGTTCTTC. Translating it yields CASATFSYNEQFF. V gene TRBV19 combines with J gene TRBJ2-1; no reliable D call. V was shortened by 8 bases and J by 0 bases, with 8 bases between the two germline ends. Per germline, CDR1 LNHDA and CDR2 SQIVND (reference sequence). The CDR3 has 13 residues. Variable domain in full (rest from reference TRBV19 and TRBJ2-1): DGGITQSPKYLFRKEGQNVTLSCEQNLNHDAMYWYRQDPGQGLRLIYYSQIVNDFQKGDIAEGYSVSREKKESFPLTVTSAQKNPTAFYLCASATFSYNEQFFGPGTRLTVL.

The chain employs TRBV6-5 and TRBJ1-3; a weak D match, TRBD1 (5 bases). The CDR3 has 15 amino acids. The V end lost 3 bases, the J end lost 0 bases, and 9 bases lay between the germline ends. CDR1 and CDR2 from the germline V gene are MNHEY and SVGAGI. The CDR3 nucleotides are TGTGCCAGCAGTTATAGGGGAACCTCTGGAAACACCATATATTTT. Its translation: CASSYRGTSGNTIYF.

The CDR3 here is CASSHKAGQGADTQYF. The CDR3 bases are TGTGCCAGCAGCCATAAAGCGGGACAGGGTGCAGATACGCAGTATTTT. The rearrangement joins TRBV7-2 to TRBJ2-3, with 9 nucleotides matching TRBD1. The J segment lost 4 bases and the V segment lost 5 bases, leaving 10 bases of the junction unmatched. Per germline, CDR1 SGHTA and CDR2 FQGNSA. The CDR3 consists of 16 residues.

The DNA of the CDR3 is TGTGCCAGCAGCCCCCCGACCGGGACTGAAGCTTTCTTT. Protein product: CASSPPTGTEAFF. The chain carries TRBV13 and TRBJ1-1; D is unclear. Trimming took 5 bases from V and 5 from J, leaving 12 bases between them. Germline values: CDR1 PRHDT, CDR2 FYEKMQ (reference sequence). The CDR3 covers 13 residues.